The sample holds a few counts of the clone carrying this TCR beta chain. Its antigen is currently unknown. TCRdb recomputed calls from the 5' RACE reads with MiXCR, one row per CDR3 protein. The sample lists roughly 400,000 distinct CDR3 sequences; about 17% were seen once. This specimen comes from a study of T-cell memory formation after mild COVID-19. V lost 2 bases and J lost 4, with 12 bases in between. CDR3 length: 15 amino acids. Germline-derived CDR1 and CDR2 are KGHDR and SFDVKD. General observations from the study: Among clones contracting day 15 to 85, CD4/CD8 was balanced, whereas later expanders leaned CD4+.

J is TRBJ2-3 and V is TRBV24-1, with unresolved D. The receptor was isolated from a young man who had mild COVID-19 (a few samples of this study predate the infection). Cell type and time point are not known. Sequenced input: PBMCs or a T cell subset sorted from them (not recorded which). The CDR3 is CATSDSDRIADTQYF. The CDR3 nucleotides read TGTGCCACCAGTGATTCCGATCGGATTGCAGATACGCAGTATTTT.